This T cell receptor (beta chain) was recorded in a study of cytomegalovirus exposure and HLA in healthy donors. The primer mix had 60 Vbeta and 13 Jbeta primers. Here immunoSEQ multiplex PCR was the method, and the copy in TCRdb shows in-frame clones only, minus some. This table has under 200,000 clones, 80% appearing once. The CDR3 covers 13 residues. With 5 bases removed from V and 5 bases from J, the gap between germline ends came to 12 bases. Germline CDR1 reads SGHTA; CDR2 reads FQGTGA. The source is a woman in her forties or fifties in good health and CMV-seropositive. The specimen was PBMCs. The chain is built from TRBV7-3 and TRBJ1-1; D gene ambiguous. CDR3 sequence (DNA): TGTGCCAGCAGCCCCGGGTTTGAGACTGAAGCTTTCTTT. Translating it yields CASSPGFETEAFF. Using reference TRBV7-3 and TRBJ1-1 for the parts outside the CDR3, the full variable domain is GAGVSQTPSNKVTEKGKYVELRCDPISGHTALYWYRQSLGQGPEFLIYFQGTGAADDSGLPNDRFFAVRPEGSVSTLKIQRTERGDSAVYLCASSPGFETEAFFGQGTRLTVV.